This T cell receptor (beta chain) stems from a study of T cell responses to AZD1222 COVID-19 vaccine. The CDR3 contains 14 residues. Germline lookup yields CDR1 LGHNA and CDR2 YNFKEQ. Trimming shortened V by 1 base and J by 1 base, and 5 bases separated the two germline ends. Produced via immunoSEQ multiplex PCR; TCRdb's table is partial and in-frame only. Here the sample spans roughly 190,000 clones, 80% to 95% being singletons. This clonotype was obtained from an adult who received the AZD1222 COVID-19 vaccine. V gene TRBV4-2 combines with J gene TRBJ1-5; D is unresolved. Specimen: peripheral blood, collected 28 days after the second AZD1222 dose. This CDR3 is CASSQAASNQPQHF. CDR3 coding DNA: TGTGCCAGCAGCCAAGCAGCAAGCAATCAGCCCCAGCATTTT.